This entry features one T cell receptor beta chain sequence. Its antigen is unknown. The source of the sample is a study of graft-versus-host responses after intestinal transplantation. The wider study: Every recipient had anti-thymocyte globulin induction and 2 to 4 years of tacrolimus plus steroids.

Clones were sequenced by immunoSEQ multiplex PCR, and TCRdb holds only the in-frame ones, with some missing. The repertoire consists of approximately 94,000 clones, with more than 85% occurring once and the leading ten covering around 0.98%. Study-wide results and limits: GvH clones were found in recipient marrow; some appeared first in ileum or blood. Some patients had graft-donor T cell macrochimerism. In their allografts, the ratios of graft-versus-host to host-versus-graft T cell clones were high. Early post-transplant HvG declines tracked with peak circulating GvH clone levels.

V shed 1 base and J 5 bases; nucleotides not matched to a gene: 8. Germline V CDR1 and CDR2: MGHRA, YSYEKL. The CDR3 contains 16 residues. Sequences were derived from unstimulated CD4+ T cells sorted from spleen or lymph node cells, sampled before transplant. The chain has TRBV4-1 and TRBJ2-3; 8 bases agree with TRBD2. The source of this sequence is a human donor who was the organ donor for an intestinal transplant. CDR3 nucleotides: TGCGCCAGCAGCCAAGGCGGGCGGGGGGTCGGAGATACGCAGTATTTT. As protein: CASSQGGRGVGDTQYF.